This TCR beta chain was profiled in a study of T cell changes during pregnancy in multiple sclerosis. The CDR3 length is 15 residues. Germline-derived CDR1 and CDR2 are LGHNT and FRNRAP. The V gene lost 1 base and the J gene lost 4 bases, with 13 bases spanning the gap. Measured with immunoSEQ multiplex PCR; TCRdb has only the in-frame clones, and not every one. The sample has about 71,000 clones; 90% to 95% are singletons. The chain joins TRBV12-5 to TRBJ2-5, with TRBD2 as a possible D gene (6 bases). This specimen was peripheral blood, taken in the third trimester of pregnancy. The receptor comes from a female donor with multiple sclerosis, enrolled in a pregnancy study. CDR3 residues: CASGLGGPGGETQYF. DNA of the CDR3: TGTGCTAGTGGTTTGGGGGGCCCCGGGGGAGAGACCCAGTACTTC.